A single TCR beta chain is shown here with its context. The antigen is undetermined. With a much larger clone just one base away, this may be a read error. Unique molecular identifiers were incorporated during preparation of the TCRbeta library. TCRdb ran MiXCR on the PCR reads and lists one entry per CDR3 protein. The table has roughly 300,000 distinct CDR3 sequences, around 10% seen once. The CDR3 is made up of 15 amino acids. The data derive from a study of T-cell reconstitution after alpha-beta-depleted transplantation in children. Overall study results and limits: About two months after transplant, alpha-beta T cells reportedly came from several hundred expanded graft clones.

The sequenced sample was peripheral blood, obtained 180 days after TCRalphabeta/CD19-depleted stem cell transplant. The gene calls are TRBV21-1 and TRBJ2-1; the D call TRBD1 from the table was never checked on the DNA. TRBV21-1 is designated a pseudogene. The origin of this receptor is a male patient between 2 and 10 years old who had a stem cell transplant for chronic granulomatous disease, so the T cells may come from the graft donor. The CDR3 region is CASSKPDRVADEQFF. In DNA, the CDR3 is TGTGCCAGCAGCAAACCTGACAGGGTAGCGGATGAGCAGTTCTTC.